Presented here are 7 T cell receptor beta chains from one specimen sequenced in a study of control samples from healthy donors and cancer patients. Sequencing was performed with immunoSEQ multiplex PCR; in TCRdb, only in-frame clones are kept and a portion is missing. The sample includes about 140,000 clones, around 90% of them seen just once. The sequencing sample was made of blood. These receptor sequences come from a man between 25 and 39 years old in good health.

The rearrangement uses TRBV6-2 or TRBV6-3 and TRBJ2-3; perhaps TRBD2 as D (6 bases). The CDR3 has 14 residues. V lost 1 base and J lost 2, with 7 bases in between. Germline V gene lookup returns CDR1 MNHEY and CDR2 SVGEGT. CDR3 coding DNA: TGTGCCAGCAGTTACTGGCGGGACACAGATACGCAGTATTTT. Its protein is CASSYWRDTDTQYF.

The chain links TRBV5-1 to TRBJ1-1; TRBD1 agrees at 7 bases. Per the germline V gene, CDR1 is SGHRS and CDR2 is YFSETQ. The trim removed 5 bases at V and 1 base at J, leaving 5 bases unmatched. The CDR3 is 14 amino acids. CDR3: CASSSTGWNTEAFF. In DNA, the CDR3 is TGCGCCAGCAGTTCGACAGGGTGGAACACTGAAGCTTTCTTT.

This clone appeared a single time. The chain is built from TRBV4-3 and TRBJ1-1, with 10 bases matching TRBD1. Germline V gives CDR1 LGHNA, CDR2 YSLEER. The V gene end was trimmed by 0 bases and the J gene end by 6 bases; junction bases not matched to a gene: 7. The length of the CDR3 is 16 residues. The CDR3, as DNA: TGCGCCAGCAGCCAAGACGACAGGGGGCTATCCGCTGAAGCTTTCTTT. Translating it yields CASSQDDRGLSAEAFF.

The chain is built from TRBV10-3 and TRBJ2-7, with 9 bases matching TRBD1. The germline gives CDR1 ENHRY, CDR2 SYGVKD. The CDR3 runs to 12 residues. The ends lost 10 bases at V and 13 bases at J; junction bases unmatched: 14. The CDR3 loop reads CATTRDREQVYF. The DNA for the CDR3 is TGTGCCACAACCCGGGACAGGGAACAGGTCTACTTC.

In DNA, the CDR3 is TGCAGCGTCCGGGGAATCGGCACTGAAGCTTTCTTT. Translated: CSVRGIGTEAFF. The V gene is TRBV29-1, the J gene TRBJ1-1; D uncertain. The ends were cut back, 6 bases at V and 4 bases at J, with 12 bases in the middle. The germline gives CDR1 SQVTM, CDR2 ANQGSEA. This CDR3 has 12 amino acids.

The V gene is TRBV7-9, the J gene TRBJ1-2; unclear D gene. The CDR3 runs 12 residues. Trimming stripped 2 bases from V and 4 bases from J, with 5 bases between. Germline V gene sequence: CDR1 SEHNR, CDR2 FQNEAQ (reference sequence). CDR3 protein: CASSLNGYGYTF. CDR3 DNA sequence: TGTGCCAGCAGCTTAAACGGCTATGGCTACACCTTC.

V is TRBV15 and J is TRBJ1-5; D gene ambiguous. V was clipped by 1 base and J by 0 bases, with 16 bases between them. Germline CDR1 LNHNV, CDR2 YYDKDF (reference sequence). CDR3 length equals 18 residues. The CDR3 DNA sequence: TGTGCCACCAGCAGAGCAGGTCTCGGGCCTTATAGCAATCAGCCCCAGCATTTT. As protein: CATSRAGLGPYSNQPQHF.